A selection of T cell receptor beta chains follows, all from one sample in a study of human T cells and chemical hapten exposure. Each CDR3 protein is one row after TCRdb ran MiXCR on the RACE reads. The sample records fewer than 50,000 distinct CDR3 sequences, under 4.5% being singletons. The sequencing used whole blood, collected in connection with sensitization to the hapten diphenylcyclopropenone (DPC). All receptors derive from a man aged 50 to 59 with alopecia areata. Some clones in this sample may be carry-over from other donors' samples. Each CDR3 is given with its conserved first and last residue. D genes are given only for firm matches. The size entry is marked missing in some rows and otherwise reads once, few, many or a size class.

TGCAGCGTAACAGGGATTTTACCTGAAGCTTTCTTT CSVTGILPEAFF TRBJ1-1 few NA TRBV29-1
TGCAGCGGGGGACAGGGGGGTGACACTGAAGCTTTCTTT CSGGQGGDTEAFF TRBJ1-1 many TRBD1 TRBV29-1
TGTGCCAGCAGCCAAAGGGGCGAGTACGAGCAGTACTTC CASSQRGEYEQYF TRBJ2-7 many NA TRBV3-1
TGTGCCAGCAGTTCCAGGAGAGGGTCTGGAAACACCATATATTTT CASSSRRGSGNTIYF TRBJ1-3 few NA TRBV7-9
TGTGCCAGCAGCTTGGCGGGGAGCATAGAGACCCAGTACTTC CASSLAGSIETQYF TRBJ2-5 NA NA TRBV5-5
TGTGCCAGCAGGACAGGGCCAATGAATCAGCCCCAGCATTTT CASRTGPMNQPQHF TRBJ1-5 many TRBD1 TRBV2
TGCAGCGTTGGAATTGCGGAAGATACGCAGTATTTT CSVGIAEDTQYF TRBJ2-3 many NA TRBV29-1
TGTGCCAGCAGCTTAGCGCCGGGGGCGACCTACGAGCAGTACTTC CASSLAPGATYEQYF TRBJ2-7 many NA TRBV7-2
TGTGCCAGCAGTTTTTTATCTAGCTCCTACGAGCAGTACTTC CASSFLSSSYEQYF TRBJ2-7 many NA TRBV12-3/TRBV12-4
TGTGCCAGCAGCTCGACAGTCTATGGCTACACCTTC CASSSTVYGYTF TRBJ1-2 many NA TRBV7-2
TGTGCCAGCAGCTTGGCCAACTCTCGGGGGCAGTTCTTC CASSLANSRGQFF TRBJ2-1 NA NA TRBV5-4
TGTGCCAGTAGTCCAGGACTAGCGGGAGGTGCCGGGGAGCTGTTTTTT CASSPGLAGGAGELFF TRBJ2-2 NA TRBD2 TRBV19
TGTGCCAGCAGTGCCAGGGCGAATTCACCCCTCCACTTT CASSARANSPLHF TRBJ1-6 NA NA TRBV27
TGTGCCAGCAGTCGAACAGGGGGCAATCAGCCCCAGCATTTT CASSRTGGNQPQHF TRBJ1-5 many TRBD1 TRBV12-3/TRBV12-4